Below, 28 T cell receptor beta chains from the same sample are listed, as sequenced in a study of human T cells and chemical hapten exposure (dated by TCRdb to the early 2020s). The sample's time point label, decoded: pre-sensitization, week 0. Read against the paper, the sample's treatment or condition label means: therapeutic diphenylcyclopropenone sensitization with weekly scalp DPC. Library method: RACE. The data were produced on a NextSeq 500. TCRdb redid the processing of the public reads, applying fastp at Q25 and MiXCR, and retained in-frame beta chains. Entries are consolidated by CDR3 protein sequence, retaining the most common genes and DNA. Within this sample are some 330,000 distinct CDR3 sequences, with around 5.5% of them counted one time only. The ten top clones hold approximately 8.2% of the sample. The sample was whole blood, taken in connection with sensitization to the hapten diphenylcyclopropenone (DPC). The receptors stem from a woman younger than 30 with alopecia areata. Some clones in this sample may be carry-over from other donors' samples.

The table lists this clonotype with a few counts. The J gene is TRBJ1-2, the V gene TRBV6-2 or TRBV6-3; TRBD1 aligns across 7 bases. CDR3 length: 14 residues. The V gene end was trimmed by 6 bases and the J gene end by 6 bases; junction bases not matched to a gene: 10. Germline CDR1 MNHEY, CDR2 SVGEGT. The CDR3 loop reads CASRETDRVNGYTF. As DNA, the CDR3 is TGTGCCAGCAGAGAAACCGACAGGGTGAATGGCTACACCTTC.

This clonotype was observed a handful of times. This sequence joins TRBV24-1 and TRBJ2-5; 8 bases map to TRBD1. The ends lost 10 bases at V and 2 bases at J; junction bases unmatched: 5. Germline V lookup: CDR1 KGHDR, CDR2 SFDVKD. CDR3 length equals 13 residues. The CDR3 region has the DNA TGTGCCACAGGAAGACAGGGGCAAGAGACCCAGTACTTC. Protein product: CATGRQGQETQYF.

The V and J genes are TRBV29-1 and TRBJ1-2, with 7 bases matching TRBD1. CDR3 size: 15 residues. With V trimmed by 7 bases and J by 3 bases, 14 bases remained unmatched. The germline gives CDR1 SQVTM, CDR2 ANQGSEA. The CDR3 DNA reads TGCAGCGCTTGCCAGGGGGACGGTATAGACTATGGCTACACCTTC. The encoded protein is CSACQGDGIDYGYTF. The full variable domain, rest sourced from reference TRBV29-1 and TRBJ1-2, is SAVISQKPSRDICQRGTSLTIQCQVDSQVTMMFWYRQQPGQSLTLIATANQGSEATYESGFVIDKFPISRPNLTFSTLTVSNMSPEDSSIYLCSACQGDGIDYGYTFGSGTRLTVV.

This clonotype was seen at least ten times. The V call is TRBV6-2 or TRBV6-3, the J call TRBJ2-7; TRBD1 might be the D (6 bases). The CDR3 is 15 residues long. The V and J ends lost 4 bases and 2 bases respectively, with 15 bases between them. Germline V gives CDR1 MNHEY, CDR2 SVGEGT. CDR3 sequence reads: CASSSRDTYAYEQYF. In DNA form, the CDR3 reads TGTGCCAGCAGTTCCCGGGACACCTATGCCTACGAGCAGTACTTC.

The count of this clonotype is one. The V call is TRBV12-3 or TRBV12-4, the J call TRBJ2-1; D is unresolved. V lost 2 bases to trimming and J lost 10 bases, with 12 bases between them. CDR3 length: 13 amino acids. DNA of the CDR3: TGTGCCAGCAGTTTAAATGGGCCTGGGGAGCAGTTCTTC. It yields the protein CASSLNGPGEQFF.

This clonotype was recorded at least ten times. The chain carries TRBV10-3 and TRBJ2-3, with D possibly being TRBD1 (5 bases). V was clipped by 3 bases and J by 4 bases, with 14 bases between them. The CDR3 covers 15 residues. Looked up from germline, CDR1 is ENHRY and CDR2 is SYGVKD. CDR3 sequence reads: CAISDPTRGPDTQYF. CDR3 coding DNA: TGTGCCATCAGTGACCCGACAAGGGGCCCAGATACGCAGTATTTT.

This clonotype was seen more than once but under ten times. The chain joins TRBV6-1 to TRBJ1-1, with D possibly being TRBD1 (5 bases). The V end lost 1 base, the J end lost 4 bases, and 13 bases lay between the germline ends. The CDR3 is made up of 15 amino acids. CDR1 and CDR2 (germline): MNHNS, SASEGT. The CDR3 region has the DNA TGTGCCAGCAGTGAAGTCGGGGGTGAGGGCACTGAAGCTTTCTTT. Translating gives CASSEVGGEGTEAFF.

This clonotype was picked up many times. In DNA, the CDR3 is TGTGCCATCAGTGGGGGACAGGGAGGAGATACGCAGTATTTT. Translation: CAISGGQGGDTQYF. V gene TRBV10-3 combines with J gene TRBJ2-3; 9 bases agree with TRBD1. V lost 4 bases to trimming and J lost 5 bases; unmatched junction nucleotides: 4. This CDR3 has 14 residues. Germline lookup yields CDR1 ENHRY and CDR2 SYGVKD.

This clonotype was found many times. V is TRBV7-9 and J is TRBJ1-5; 8 nucleotides align to TRBD1. Trimming took 7 bases from V and 4 from J; bases not matched to a gene: 6. The CDR3 consists of 14 residues. Germline V lookup: CDR1 SEHNR, CDR2 FQNEAQ (reference sequence). The CDR3 DNA reads TGTGCCAGCATCAGGGGGCAGGTTAATCAGCCCCAGCATTTT. Translated, it gives CASIRGQVNQPQHF.

This clonotype showed up many times. This chain joins TRBV7-2 and TRBJ1-4; D gene ambiguous. Germline V CDR1 and CDR2: SGHTA, FQGNSA. V was cut by 3 bases and J by 0 bases, with 8 bases left in between. There are 15 residues in the CDR3. CDR3 in amino acids: CASSFSSATNEKLFF. The DNA for the CDR3 is TGTGCCAGCAGCTTTTCCTCAGCAACTAATGAAAAACTGTTTTTT. Complete variable domain (other parts from reference TRBV7-2 and TRBJ1-4): GAGVSQSPSNKVTEKGKDVELRCDPISGHTALYWYRQSLGQGLEFLIYFQGNSAPDKSGLPSDRFSAERTGGSVSTLTIQRTQQEDSAVYLCASSFSSATNEKLFFGSGTQLSVL.

The J gene is TRBJ2-3, the V gene TRBV7-2, with 14 bases aligning to TRBD2. Germline V gene sequence: CDR1 SGHTA, CDR2 FQGNSA. Trimming at V came to 2 bases and at J to 1 base, leaving 11 bases not matched to a gene. The CDR3 is made up of 20 amino acids. CDR3 DNA sequence: TGTGCCAGCAGCTTACCCTCGGGACTAGCGGGGGCCGCGGGCACAGATACGCAGTATTTT. It codes for CASSLPSGLAGAAGTDTQYF.

The chain employs TRBV2 and TRBJ1-1, with a possible D match to TRBD1 (5 bases). Germline-derived CDR1 and CDR2 are SNHLY and FYNNEI. V was trimmed by 6 bases and J by 6 bases, leaving 20 bases between them. CDR3 size: 15 residues. The CDR3 coding sequence is TGTGCCAGCAGGGTGGAGCCAAAGGGGATCCCTGAAGCTTTCTTT. Protein: CASRVEPKGIPEAFF.

This clonotype came up many times. V usage is TRBV7-9 and J usage is TRBJ2-6; unclear D gene. V was pared by 4 bases and J by 3 bases, with 13 bases between. CDR3 length equals 16 residues. The germline CDR1 and CDR2 sequences are SEHNR and FQNEAQ (reference sequence). CDR3 region: CASSSPQSVGANVLTF. In nucleotides, the CDR3 is TGTGCCAGCAGCTCCCCCCAATCAGTTGGGGCCAACGTCCTGACTTTC.

This clonotype has at least ten counts. The V and J genes are TRBV5-1 and TRBJ1-1; D perhaps matches TRBD1 (6 bases). CDR1 and CDR2 from the germline V gene are SGHRS and YFSETQ. Trimming removed 4 bases from V and 4 bases from J, with 20 bases in between. The CDR3 sequence is 16 residues long. CDR3 sequence reads: CASSLSQGSQGTEAFF. CDR3 coding DNA: TGCGCCAGCAGCCTTTCACAGGGATCTCAGGGCACTGAAGCTTTCTTT.

This chain connects TRBV28 to TRBJ2-1; unclear D gene. Germline CDR1 and CDR2: MDHEN and SYDVKM. Between the trimmed V and J ends, which lost 2 bases and 0 bases, there was a span of 14 bases. This CDR3 has 17 residues. Here the CDR3 DNA reads TGTGCCAGCAGTTTAGGTGTTCGGGCTAGCTCCTACAATGAGCAGTTCTTC. This gives the protein CASSLGVRASSYNEQFF.

V and J are TRBV7-2 and TRBJ1-1, with TRBD1 as a possible D gene (5 bases). The germline V and J ends were trimmed by 0 bases and 10 bases, with 12 bases remaining between them. CDR1 and CDR2 from the germline V gene are SGHTA and FQGNSA. The CDR3 totals 13 residues. The CDR3 DNA follows: TGTGCCAGCAGCTTAGCCCTTGAGGGGCCAGCTTTCTTT. Amino acids: CASSLALEGPAFF.

In regard to this clonotype: This may come from a read error, since a much larger clone is one base off. The chain couples TRBV9 to TRBJ2-1; 9 bases are shared with TRBD2. Germline V gene sequence: CDR1 SGDLS, CDR2 YYNGEE. The CDR3 length is 15 residues. DNA of the CDR3: TGTGCCAGCAGCCGCCAGAGCGGGGGGTTCCCTGAGCAGTTATTC. Its translation is CASSRQSGGFPEQLF.

This chain joins TRBV6-1 and TRBJ2-5; TRBD2 aligns across 8 bases. CDR1 MNHNS and CDR2 SASEGT come from the germline V gene. J was trimmed by 2 bases and V by 7 bases; bases with no gene match: 9. This CDR3 has 15 amino acids. The CDR3 sequence is CASIKLAGPQETQYF. As DNA, the CDR3 is TGTGCCAGCATTAAATTAGCGGGGCCTCAAGAGACCCAGTACTTC.

This clonotype appeared many times. The chain employs TRBV10-3 and TRBJ2-7, with D possibly TRBD1 on 6 matching bases. This CDR3 has 13 residues. Germline lookup yields CDR1 ENHRY and CDR2 SYGVKD. V was trimmed by 5 bases and J by 0 bases, leaving 8 bases between them. This CDR3 is CAISRQDSYEQYF. The DNA of the CDR3 is TGTGCCATCAGTAGACAGGACTCCTACGAGCAGTACTTC.

This chain links TRBV7-9 with TRBJ2-7; D is possibly TRBD1 (6 bases). CDR3 length: 16 residues. V gave up 4 bases and J gave up 0 bases, with 16 bases separating them. Germline V CDR1 and CDR2: SEHNR, FQNEAQ (reference sequence). The CDR3 loop is CASSSLTGPLSYEQYF. Written as DNA, the CDR3 is TGTGCCAGCAGCTCGCTGACAGGCCCACTCTCCTACGAGCAGTACTTC.

This clonotype has ten or more counts. The V gene is TRBV6-6, the J gene TRBJ2-2; the D is unclear. Per the germline V gene, CDR1 is MNHNY and CDR2 is SVGAGI (reference sequence). Trimming shortened V by 0 bases and J by 0 bases, and 2 bases separated the two germline ends. The CDR3 covers 14 residues. In nucleotides, the CDR3 is TGTGCCAGCAGTTACTCATCGAACACCGGGGAGCTGTTTTTT. Translation: CASSYSSNTGELFF.

The CDR3 region is CATSDPGRGALETQYF. The CDR3 DNA follows: TGTGCCACCAGTGATCCGGGGAGGGGGGCCTTGGAGACCCAGTACTTC. V gene TRBV24-1 combines with J gene TRBJ2-5, with D tentatively TRBD2 (7 bases). V lost 3 bases to trimming and J lost 5 bases, with 18 bases between them. This CDR3 contains 16 residues. Germline CDR1 and CDR2: KGHDR and SFDVKD.

The chain uses TRBV5-5 and TRBJ2-5; 9 nucleotides line up with TRBD2. The trim removed 4 bases at V and 4 bases at J, leaving 8 bases unmatched. Germline V gene data show CDR1 as SGHKS and CDR2 as YYEKEE (reference sequence). CDR3 length: 15 amino acids. The CDR3 here is CASSRLAGGLETQYF. The CDR3, as DNA: TGTGCCAGCAGCCGACTGGCGGGGGGGCTAGAGACCCAGTACTTC. Looking up the rest from reference TRBV5-5 and TRBJ2-5 gives the full variable domain: DAGVTQSPTHLIKTRGQQVTLRCSPISGHKSVSWYQQVLGQGPQFIFQYYEKEERGRGNFPDRFSARQFPNYSSELNVNALLLGDSALYLCASSRLAGGLETQYFGPGTRLLVL.

This clonotype was counted ten times or more. The chain recombines TRBV11-2 with TRBJ1-1, with D possibly matching TRBD1 (6 bases). With 0 bases removed from V and 8 bases from J, the gap between germline ends came to 7 bases. This CDR3 has 12 amino acids. CDR1 is SGHAT, CDR2 FQNNGV, per germline. The DNA for the CDR3 is TGTGCCAGCAGCTTAGATCAGGGGGAAGCTTTCTTT. This codes for CASSLDQGEAFF.

This chain joins TRBV3-1 and TRBJ2-5, with D perhaps given as TRBD1 or TRBD2 (5 bases each). Germline V gives CDR1 LGHDT, CDR2 YNNKEL (reference sequence). Trimming stripped 2 bases from V and 2 bases from J, with 12 bases between. The CDR3 has 15 residues. The CDR3 bases are TGTGCCAGCAGCCAACAAACAGGAGGTCAAGAGACCCAGTACTTC. Translating gives CASSQQTGGQETQYF.

This clonotype has just a few counts. The chain carries TRBV4-1 and TRBJ1-2, with a weak D call TRBD1 (5 bases). This CDR3 spans 14 amino acids. The germline V and J ends were trimmed by 6 bases and 6 bases, with 17 bases remaining between them. The germline V gene has CDR1 MGHRA and CDR2 YSYEKL. CDR3: CASRSIPGVHGYTF. CDR3 bases: TGCGCCAGCAGAAGTATACCGGGGGTTCATGGCTACACCTTC.

This clonotype was found a few times. CDR3 loop: CASSDRSGGAYNEQFF. The DNA for the CDR3 is TGTGCCAGCAGCGACAGGAGCGGGGGGGCCTACAATGAGCAGTTCTTC. The rearrangement uses TRBV6-4 and TRBJ2-1; 10 nucleotides agree with TRBD2. Looked up from germline, CDR1 is MRHNA and CDR2 is SNTAGT. J gave up 2 bases and V 6 bases, and 7 bases lay outside the gene matches. The CDR3 covers 16 residues.

The chain has TRBV2 and TRBJ2-3, with D perhaps assigned TRBD1 or TRBD2 (6 bases each). The CDR3 totals 16 residues. Trimming left V 11 bases short and J 0 bases short, with 21 bases between. The germline V gene has CDR1 SNHLY and CDR2 FYNNEI. CDR3 loop: CAGGGNSGTSTDTQYF. CDR3 DNA sequence: TGTGCCGGAGGGGGAAATAGCGGAACTAGCACAGATACGCAGTATTTT.